This TCR beta chain was recorded in a study of cytomegalovirus exposure and HLA in healthy donors. Findings and caveats of the study: Excluded were some V segments that proved indistinguishable, including TRBV6-2 and TRBV6-3. It is likely that the observed cluster of highly shared sequence variants was a sequencing artifact.

The CDR3 has 13 amino acids. V lost 2 bases and J 2 bases, leaving 7 bases between the germline ends. The germline gives CDR1 SGHDT, CDR2 YYEEEE. Of note for this clone: Its target is not known.

The PCR contained 60 Vbeta and 13 Jbeta primers. Clones were read by immunoSEQ multiplex PCR, and TCRdb kept only the in-frame ones, dropping some. The sample consists of about 190,000 clones, more than 65% of them appearing once. Sequencing was performed on PBMCs. This chain uses TRBV5-6 with TRBJ1-1; D not certain. This TCR came from a woman aged 25-40 years in good health and CMV-seropositive. This chain's CDR3 is CASSFTVNTEAFF. CDR3 in DNA: TGTGCCAGCAGCTTTACAGTTAACACTGAAGCTTTCTTT.